This T cell receptor beta chain was documented in a study of blood T cell repertoires in COVID-19. Looking at the study overall: Whether acute or convalescent, the COVID-19 samples came from the United States, Italy and Spain. The cDNA or gDNA used as material had been derived from T cells, B-cell-depleted T cells, or PBMCs.

TCRdb's table, derived via immunoSEQ multiplex PCR, lists solely in-frame clones and lacks some. The profile shows more than 200,000 clones, approximately 84% of them singletons. The receptor was isolated from a woman older than 75 with acute or convalescent COVID-19. The sample was peripheral blood.

The CDR3 protein is CASSSGQERGYTF. The CDR3 DNA is TGTGCCAGCAGCAGCGGACAGGAGAGAGGCTACACCTTC. The chain uses TRBV7-8 and TRBJ1-2; TRBD1 matches at 7 bases. The germline V gene has CDR1 SGHVS and CDR2 FQNEAQ. After removal of 5 bases from V and 8 bases from J, the junction contained 8 bases not matched to a gene. The CDR3 consists of 13 residues.